The source of this T cell receptor (beta chain) is a study of human T cells and chemical hapten exposure. This clonotype was seen more than once but under ten times. J was trimmed by 2 bases and V by 3 bases; bases with no gene match: 0. This CDR3 has 14 amino acids. Germline loops: CDR1 SGHVS, CDR2 FQNEAQ. As for time point: patch test 2, 6 weeks after DPC sensitization. Treatment meaning: therapeutic diphenylcyclopropenone sensitization with weekly scalp DPC. TCRdb ran MiXCR on the RACE reads and lists one entry per CDR3 protein. This table holds over 70,000 distinct CDR3 sequences, 6.5% to 10% found once.

The source was whole blood, collected in connection with sensitization to the hapten diphenylcyclopropenone (DPC). V is TRBV7-8 and J is TRBJ1-2; 10 bases are a match to TRBD1. The sequence was obtained from a woman in her forties or fifties with alopecia areata. Some clones in this sample may be carry-over from other donors' samples. The CDR3 DNA reads as TGTGCCAGCAGCTTGACAGGGGGCAACTATGGCTACACCTTC. Amino acids: CASSLTGGNYGYTF. The full variable domain, rest sourced from reference TRBV7-8 and TRBJ1-2, is GAGVSQSPRYKVAKRGQDVALRCDPISGHVSLFWYQQALGQGPEFLTYFQNEAQLDKSGLPSDRFFAERPEGSVSTLKIQRTQQEDSAVYLCASSLTGGNYGYTFGSGTRLTVV.